These 3 T cell receptor beta chains share one sample of origin, sequenced in a study of blood T cell repertoires in COVID-19. TCRdb's table, derived via immunoSEQ multiplex PCR, lists solely in-frame clones and lacks some. Among approximately 74,000 clones listed, approximately 79% were seen once. Sequencing was carried out using peripheral blood. Receptors originate from a man aged 55 to 70 with acute or convalescent COVID-19.

A few counts support this clone. V gene TRBV6-5 combines with J gene TRBJ1-4; 9 bases are a match to TRBD1. The CDR3 contains 15 residues. Per the germline V gene, CDR1 is MNHEY and CDR2 is SVGAGI. Losses at the gene ends were 6 bases for V and 7 bases for J; bases not matched to a gene: 9. This chain's CDR3 is CASRATGGFSEKLFF. The CDR3 DNA sequence: TGTGCCAGCAGAGCCACAGGGGGCTTTAGTGAAAAACTGTTTTTT.

The chain combines TRBV5-8 with TRBJ1-3, with D unclear. CDR1 is SGHTS, CDR2 YDEGEE, per germline. V gave up 5 bases and J gave up 0 bases, with 9 bases separating them. This CDR3 is 14 amino acids long. The CDR3 DNA sequence: TGTGCCAGCAGGCGACGGGGCTCTGGAAACACCATATATTTT. This translates into CASRRRGSGNTIYF.

This clone was seen more than once but under ten times. This sequence joins TRBV6-5 and TRBJ2-7; D is uncertain. CDR1 and CDR2 from the germline V gene are MNHEY and SVGAGI. The germline V and J ends were trimmed by 6 bases and 3 bases, with 9 bases remaining between them. The CDR3 sequence is 12 residues long. This chain's CDR3 is CASRISFYEQYF. In nucleotides, the CDR3 is TGTGCCAGCAGAATTTCCTTCTACGAGCAGTACTTC.